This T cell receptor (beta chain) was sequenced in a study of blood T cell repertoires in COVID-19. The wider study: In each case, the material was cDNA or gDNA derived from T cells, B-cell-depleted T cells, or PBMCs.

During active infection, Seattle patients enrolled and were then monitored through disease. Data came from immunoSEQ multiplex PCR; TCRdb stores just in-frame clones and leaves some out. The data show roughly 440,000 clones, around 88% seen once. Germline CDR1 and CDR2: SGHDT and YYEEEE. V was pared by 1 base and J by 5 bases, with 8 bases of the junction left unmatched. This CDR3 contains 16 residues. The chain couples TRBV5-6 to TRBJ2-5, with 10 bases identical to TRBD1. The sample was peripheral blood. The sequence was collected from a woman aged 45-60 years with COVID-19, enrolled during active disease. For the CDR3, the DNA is TGTGCCAGCAGCTTGAGAGGGACAGGGGTCCGGGAGACCCAGTACTTC. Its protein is CASSLRGTGVRETQYF.